The source of this T cell receptor beta chain is a study of monozygotic twins with inflammatory bowel disease. Germline lookup yields CDR1 SGHTA and CDR2 FQGNSA. The CDR3 runs to 13 residues. The template switching step added UMIs that contained a 6-nucleotide sample barcode. TCRdb reprocessed the 5' RACE reads, keeping one entry per CDR3 protein, no DNA. The sample has 400,000 to 500,000 distinct CDR3 sequences. Sequencing was performed on blood. The sequence derives from a human donor with ulcerative colitis or Crohn's disease, or a healthy co-twin of an affected twin (not recorded which). V and J are TRBV7-2 and TRBJ1-1. CDR3 amino acids: CASGRSQETEAFF.